This T cell receptor beta chain appears in the sequencing data of a study of cytomegalovirus exposure and HLA in healthy donors (dated by TCRdb to 2016 to 2017). Study-wide context: An earlier analysis of under 600 of the donors reported 250 to 300 Gb of sequence data and 100 million to 140 million unique TCR beta sequences from about 200 million T cells. Using immunosequencing, the study profiled T cell repertoires from about 610 subjects and related those repertoires to cytomegalovirus serostatus. Four or five DR-DQ haplotypes were treated as single units for association and clustering because of strong linkage in the cohort. HLA typing included class I and class II loci at four-digit resolution. To study patterns of TCR occurrence, a later analysis re-analyzed previously published TCR beta repertoires from 550 to 800 donors and added high-resolution HLA genotyping. The study aimed to test whether signatures of past pathogen exposure could be identified by cataloging public T cell receptors. Donor age, sex, ethnicity and CMV serostatus were compiled together with the repertoire data. Among over 350 genotyped donors of the cohort, an average of about 240,000 unique TCR beta nucleotide sequences were sequenced per donor, around a sixth of them non-productive. Every repertoire in the discovery cohort had been generated on one and the same sequencing platform. Along with the 666-subject first cohort, a separate validation cohort of approximately 110 different subjects was used. An early release covering over 500 HLA-typed donors comprised around 300 gigabases of sequencing data and tens of millions of unique TCR sequences. The study combined high-throughput TCR immunosequencing, statistical association of individual TCRs with disease status, and machine learning to predict cytomegalovirus infection status. Rather than drawing on any new phenotypic data, the later analysis identified candidate immune exposures from TCR beta sequences and the way those sequences occurred across donors. An earlier analysis of a few hundred of the donors applied high-throughput TCR beta sequencing to assess whether each TCR beta V gene segment acted as functional or pseudogenic. The genetic ancestry cluster associated with self-reported Caucasian donors included 80% to 90% of the roughly 380 genotyped donors. A later genetic analysis took genome-wide SNP genotypes for about 55% of the 666 donors and used that subset as a discovery cohort. The number of typed donors differed by locus: about 620-640 for A, B, C, DRB1 and DQB1; approximately 520 for DQA1; 606 for DPA1; and some 430 for DPB1. Overall results and qualifications from the work: In a later analysis, TCR association rates were found to vary across HLA loci, with the most associated TCRs seen for DRB1 alleles and the fewest for HLA-C alleles. A cluster of highly shared sequence variants was judged likely to be a technical artifact of the sequencing pipeline. A total of about 150 TCR beta chains were listed by the study as associated with cytomegalovirus. Because counts were too low, about 15 rarely observed V segments, including chromosome 9 orphons, were left out of the earlier analysis of 587 of the donors. The authors suggested that the approach could potentially be generalized to other disease states and immunological phenotypes. A further reported finding was that TCR beta sequences accurately predicted the HLA-A and HLA-B alleles for most subjects in the first cohort. Linkage disequilibrium might explain the correlated functional status among segregating V segments, but an unknown experimental factor could not be excluded. A later analysis associated about 17,000 TCR beta sequences with specific HLA alleles at a false discovery rate of 0.05. The only immune exposure information available for the cohort was CMV serostatus. In a later analysis, HLA-associated TCR beta chains were found to be more clonally expanded and to have lower generation probabilities than equally common non-associated chains. The 87-base-pair reads could not distinguish some IMGT-functional V segments, including TRBV6-2 and TRBV6-3, so those segments were excluded. Three of the identified cytomegalovirus-associated TCR beta chains were confirmed in vitro to be specific for cytomegalovirus antigens. According to a later analysis, parvovirus B19, influenza, CMV and Epstein-Barr virus appeared linked to several top co-occurrence clusters. V-gene and J-gene trimming of TCR beta chains was associated with a missense DCLRE1C variant in a later genetic analysis, and the association was replicated in an independent cohort. Cytomegalovirus status was reported to be diagnosed by the classifier with high specificity and sensitivity in both the original and validation cohorts. Strong co-occurrence of HLA alleles, especially DR and DQ, made assigning TCR associations to individual alleles difficult. A later analysis found that most CMV-associated TCR beta chains appeared HLA-restricted, with HLA associations seemingly driven largely by CMV exposure. While some public TCRs were present in many individuals, most TCR sequences turned up only very rarely across donors. Broadly in line with IMGT annotations, most TCR beta V segments showed up in productive rearrangements about 87% or about 30% of the time in an earlier analysis of around 600 of the donors. The presence/absence analyses assumed that sequencing depth was roughly uniform across donors, and that assumption may not be true. According to a later genetic analysis, donors in an Asian-associated ancestry cluster had fewer N-insertions in productive TCRs than the approximately 670-donor mean. This cohort had only TCR beta chains sequenced, and the lack of alpha or paired-chain data limited which features could be detected. Because HLA typing was unavailable for some donors at each locus, only the typed subset was used in association tests.

For this clone: This receptor's antigen is unknown. At one end the junction does not follow the germline gene, possibly because of a read error. Other DNA sequences in the sample encode the same CDR3.

The method behind the library was the immunoSEQ multiplex PCR assay. The multiplex PCR relied on a mix of 60 forward primers for TCR Vbeta segments and 13 reverse primers for TCR Jbeta segments. Amplification of the CDR3 region of rearranged TCR beta genes was performed with a multiplex PCR assay on genomic DNA. On the Illumina HiSeq System, the amplified TCR beta libraries were sequenced as 87-base-pair reads. In the source study's methods: Across the 600 to 700 repertoires, a later analysis counted some 81 million unique TCR beta chains, 9 million to 14 million of which were shared by at least two donors. Raw reads were error-corrected and collapsed into unique sequences by a nearest-neighbor algorithm in which closely related sequences were merged to remove PCR and sequencing errors. To assign V, D and J gene segments, CDR3 sequences were aligned to IMGT reference sequences. For a sequence to be retained, a match of at least six nucleotides was required to both a V gene segment and a J gene segment. Rearrangements were called productive when the CDR3 lacked stop codons and stayed in frame with V and J; all others were non-productive. Following IMGT convention, CDR3 was defined as the stretch from the second conserved V-encoded cysteine up to the conserved J-encoded phenylalanine. The earlier analysis of about 560 of the donors excluded any sequence lacking an unambiguous match to a single V gene segment. An earlier analysis of approximately 590 of the donors classified V segments as functional when productive rearrangements were above 56.7% and as segregating when the standard deviation between donors was above 5%. A statistical classification framework was developed to diagnose cytomegalovirus status using the catalog of TCR beta chain sequences. In a later analysis, TCR nucleotide sequences were compared against IMGT/GENE-DB human TR gene sequences so that V and J genes could be assigned. A later analysis assigned CDR3 sequences and most-parsimonious VDJ recombination scenarios with the TCRdist pipeline. A later analysis defined each TCR beta chain by its CDR3 amino acid sequence plus V-gene family, and excluded reads lacking a unique V-gene family. In a later analysis, nearly 600 highly shared, low-generation-probability nucleotide sequences were removed to address suspected cross-contamination and a sequencing artifact. In a later analysis, a clonal expansion index for each public chain was calculated from normalized within-repertoire ranks of inferred template counts. A later analysis computed generation probabilities with a VDJ recombination model fitted to out-of-frame rearrangements, and checked the results against IGoR. In a later analysis, TCR-TCR, TCR-HLA and TCR-CMV co-occurrence was scored with hypergeometric tests, and a repertoire-size bias correction was applied to TCR pairs. In a later analysis, false discovery rates were estimated by permuting HLA or CMV assignments 20 times. A later analysis grouped co-occurring TCRs with DBSCAN, adding TCRdist sequence similarity when clustering within HLA-allele-positive subsets. Repertoires with fewer than 30,000 or more than 120,000 public chains were left out of co-occurrence clustering, as were about 5 repertoires with anomalous nucleotide sharing. TCRdb re-hosts the immuneACCESS table, in-frame sequences only. Its copies lack some clones; in the studies checked, an unresolved V gene accounts for under half of them, and the cause for the rest is not known. Clone size and V and J calls were adopted from that table, with D and trimming inferred from the DNA. The sample records 210,000 or so clones, approximately 83% of which are singletons. About 1.4% of the sample is held by the ten biggest clonotypes.

CDR1 and CDR2 (SGHRS, YFSETQ) derive from the germline V gene. Including cysteine and phenylalanine, the CDR3 has 12 amino acids. The DNA shown is the 36-base CDR3, in frame from base 1. The cohort comprised more than 550 healthy bone marrow donors. All cohort members were sampled while nominally healthy, although unrecorded immune exposures were likely present. The donor tested CMV seronegative and was one of the 352 seronegative cohort members. Each donor provided a peripheral blood sample, and peripheral blood mononuclear cells were used for TCR beta sequencing. Genomic DNA extraction from the blood cell samples was performed with the Qiagen DNeasy Blood Extraction Kit.

This receptor was identified in a girl aged 5-17 years in good health and CMV-seronegative. Sequencing was carried out using PBMCs. In this chain, TRBV5-1 is recombined with TRBJ2-2, with no D gene named confidently. The CDR3 protein sequence reads: CASSLNTGELFF. The DNA sequence follows: TGTGCCAGCAGCCTCAACACCGGGGAGCTGTTTTTT.